Listed below are T cell receptor beta chains from one sample, sequenced in a study of blood T cell repertoires in COVID-19. Repertoires were generated with immunoSEQ multiplex PCR, while TCRdb's copy carries only in-frame clones and drops some. The data contain 200,000 to 300,000 clones, around 87% of them singletons. Material for sequencing was peripheral blood. These receptor sequences come from a woman between 65 and 79 years old with active or convalescent COVID-19. Both conserved end residues are part of each CDR3. Fields, in order: V gene, J gene, D gene, clone size, CDR3 protein, CDR3 DNA. The D gene is left open where the match is weak. Not all rows give a size; the values are once, few, many and, for expanded clones, a class.

v_call: TRBV5-1
j_call: TRBJ2-2
d_call: TRBD1
clone_size: NA
cdr3_aa: CASSRGQVNTGELFF
cdr3_nt: TGCGCCAGCAGCCGGGGACAGGTGAACACCGGGGAGCTGTTTTTT

v_call: TRBV29-1
j_call: TRBJ1-2
d_call: NA
clone_size: NA
cdr3_aa: CSTERDYGYTF
cdr3_nt: TGCAGCACCGAGAGGGACTATGGCTACACCTTC

v_call: TRBV4-3
j_call: TRBJ1-4
d_call: TRBD1
clone_size: NA
cdr3_aa: CASSQGQGNEKLFF
cdr3_nt: TGCGCCAGCAGCCAAGGACAGGGTAATGAAAAACTGTTTTTT

v_call: TRBV9
j_call: TRBJ2-5
d_call: TRBD2
clone_size: NA
cdr3_aa: CASSVGVAGGHEETQYF
cdr3_nt: TGTGCCAGCAGCGTAGGAGTCGCGGGGGGGCATGAAGAGACCCAGTACTTC

v_call: TRBV10-1
j_call: TRBJ1-4
d_call: NA
clone_size: NA
cdr3_aa: CASSGGGTKLFF
cdr3_nt: TGCGCCAGCAGTGGTGGGGGGACGAAACTGTTTTTT

v_call: TRBV7-9
j_call: TRBJ1-2
d_call: TRBD1
clone_size: NA
cdr3_aa: CASSSTGGGYGYTF
cdr3_nt: TGTGCCAGCAGCTCGACAGGGGGCGGGTATGGCTACACCTTC

v_call: TRBV10-3
j_call: TRBJ2-3
d_call: TRBD2
clone_size: once
cdr3_aa: CAITGAGGTDTQYF
cdr3_nt: TGTGCCATCACCGGGGCGGGGGGCACAGATACGCAGTATTTT

v_call: TRBV28
j_call: TRBJ1-6
d_call: NA
clone_size: once
cdr3_aa: CASSWGSRGSYNSPLHF
cdr3_nt: TGTGCCAGCAGTTGGGGGTCCAGGGGCTCCTATAATTCACCCCTCCACTTT

v_call: TRBV7-2
j_call: TRBJ1-5
d_call: TRBD1
clone_size: NA
cdr3_aa: CASSSQGASNQPQHF
cdr3_nt: TGTGCCAGCAGCTCCCAGGGGGCCAGCAATCAGCCCCAGCATTTT

v_call: TRBV4-3
j_call: TRBJ1-1
d_call: TRBD1
clone_size: NA
cdr3_aa: CASSQFQGAEAFF
cdr3_nt: TGCGCCAGCAGCCAATTCCAGGGGGCTGAAGCTTTCTTT

v_call: TRBV14
j_call: TRBJ1-2
d_call: TRBD1
clone_size: NA
cdr3_aa: CASSPATGEEVSYGYTF
cdr3_nt: TGTGCCAGCAGCCCAGCGACAGGGGAGGAGGTTAGCTATGGCTACACCTTC

v_call: TRBV7-8
j_call: TRBJ1-3
d_call: NA
clone_size: NA
cdr3_aa: CASSLNRASSGNTIYF
cdr3_nt: TGTGCCAGCAGCCTAAACAGGGCCTCCTCTGGAAACACCATATATTTT

v_call: TRBV7-9
j_call: TRBJ2-5
d_call: NA
clone_size: NA
cdr3_aa: CASSLVGRETQYF
cdr3_nt: TGTGCCAGCAGCTTAGTAGGGAGGGAGACCCAGTACTTC

v_call: TRBV6-2/TRBV6-3
j_call: TRBJ2-7
d_call: NA
clone_size: few
cdr3_aa: CASSYTRGGTSGEQYF
cdr3_nt: TGTGCCAGCAGTTACACACGGGGCGGGACCTCCGGCGAGCAGTACTTC

v_call: TRBV5-1
j_call: TRBJ1-1
d_call: TRBD1
clone_size: NA
cdr3_aa: CASSHRGQDEAFF
cdr3_nt: TGCGCCAGCAGCCACAGGGGGCAGGATGAAGCTTTCTTT

v_call: TRBV2
j_call: TRBJ2-1
d_call: TRBD1
clone_size: once
cdr3_aa: CASIPGQGNNEQFF
cdr3_nt: TGTGCCAGCATCCCGGGACAGGGGAACAATGAGCAGTTCTTC

v_call: TRBV5-6
j_call: TRBJ2-5
d_call: NA
clone_size: once
cdr3_aa: CASSFFRRGPVETQYF
cdr3_nt: TGTGCCAGCAGCTTTTTTAGGCGGGGGCCGGTGGAGACCCAGTACTTC

v_call: TRBV12-3/TRBV12-4
j_call: TRBJ2-5
d_call: TRBD1
clone_size: NA
cdr3_aa: CASSSDRGETQYF
cdr3_nt: TGTGCCAGCAGCTCCGACAGGGGAGAGACCCAGTACTTC

v_call: TRBV6-5
j_call: TRBJ2-1
d_call: NA
clone_size: NA
cdr3_aa: CASTPTGNTYNEQFF
cdr3_nt: TGTGCCAGCACCCCTACAGGGAACACCTACAATGAGCAGTTCTTC

v_call: TRBV7-2
j_call: TRBJ2-1
d_call: TRBD1
clone_size: NA
cdr3_aa: CASSRRTGMNNEQFF
cdr3_nt: TGTGCCAGCAGCCGCCGGACAGGGATGAACAATGAGCAGTTCTTC

v_call: TRBV12-3/TRBV12-4
j_call: TRBJ2-1
d_call: NA
clone_size: NA
cdr3_aa: CASSPTGPGQFF
cdr3_nt: TGTGCCAGCAGTCCGACGGGTCCGGGGCAGTTCTTC

v_call: TRBV4-1
j_call: TRBJ2-5
d_call: TRBD1
clone_size: NA
cdr3_aa: CASSFGQGDAETQYF
cdr3_nt: TGCGCCAGCAGCTTCGGGCAGGGGGATGCAGAGACCCAGTACTTC

v_call: TRBV5-6
j_call: TRBJ2-3
d_call: TRBD2
clone_size: NA
cdr3_aa: CASSPSGGSTDTQYF
cdr3_nt: TGTGCCAGCAGCCCCAGCGGGGGGAGCACAGATACGCAGTATTTT

v_call: TRBV5-4
j_call: TRBJ1-2
d_call: TRBD1
clone_size: NA
cdr3_aa: CASSPGQGYGYTF
cdr3_nt: TGTGCCAGCAGCCCAGGACAGGGCTATGGCTACACCTTC

v_call: TRBV6-6
j_call: TRBJ1-5
d_call: NA
clone_size: NA
cdr3_aa: CASSYGTTSSQHF
cdr3_nt: TGTGCCAGCAGTTACGGGACAACAAGTTCCCAGCATTTT

v_call: TRBV7-9
j_call: TRBJ1-2
d_call: NA
clone_size: NA
cdr3_aa: CASSTRDTEGYTF
cdr3_nt: TGTGCCAGCAGCACTCGGGACACAGAGGGCTACACCTTC

v_call: TRBV5-1
j_call: TRBJ1-1
d_call: NA
clone_size: NA
cdr3_aa: CASSLTGTNTEAFF
cdr3_nt: TGCGCCAGCAGCTTGACAGGGACCAACACTGAAGCTTTCTTT

v_call: TRBV6-5
j_call: TRBJ1-4
d_call: TRBD1
clone_size: NA
cdr3_aa: CASNGGQGNTGLFF
cdr3_nt: TGTGCCAGCAACGGGGGACAGGGGAATACAGGGCTGTTTTTT

v_call: TRBV27
j_call: TRBJ1-5
d_call: NA
clone_size: NA
cdr3_aa: CASALQYYSNQPQHF
cdr3_nt: TGTGCCAGCGCGTTGCAATATTATAGCAATCAGCCCCAGCATTTT